These T cell receptor beta chains were read from a single sample in a study of T cells in Graves' hyperthyroidism and ophthalmopathy. TCRdb passed the multiplex PCR reads through MiXCR, listing each CDR3 protein once. The sample yields 700,000 to 950,000 distinct CDR3 sequences, approximately 40% seen once. Sequenced sample: blood. These receptors all come from a middle-aged woman with Graves' hyperthyroidism. The CDR3 runs from the conserved cysteine through the conserved F or W. The order of the fields is J gene, D gene, V gene, CDR3 length, clone size, CDR3 protein, CDR3 DNA. D genes are given only for firm matches. Some rows mark clone size as missing; the rest say once, few, many or name a class of expanded clone.

>TRBJ2-5|-|TRBV7-2|14|few
CASSLPGAGETQYF
TGTGCCAGCAGTTTACCAGGGGCGGGAGAGACCCAGTACTTC
>TRBJ2-1|TRBD2|TRBV29-1|13|-
CSGTSGSPNEQFF
TGCAGCGGGACTAGCGGGAGCCCCAATGAGCAGTTCTTC
>TRBJ1-5|-|TRBV10-2|14|-
CASRARAGNQPQHF
TGCGCCAGCAGGGCCAGGGCCGGGAATCAGCCCCAGCATTTT
>TRBJ2-7|TRBD1|TRBV7-2|18|few
CASSQDGPLGQGAYEQYF
TGTGCCAGCAGCCAAGATGGGCCCCTAGGTCAGGGGGCCTACGAGCAGTACTTC
>TRBJ1-5|-|TRBV27|15|-
CASSLLGFGDEPQHF
TGTGCCAGCAGTTTATTAGGGTTCGGGGATGAGCCCCAGCATTTT
>TRBJ2-5|-|TRBV7-2|15|few
CASGSAGSHRETQYF
TGTGCCAGCGGGTCTGCCGGGAGCCACAGGGAGACCCAGTACTTC
>TRBJ2-7|-|TRBV7-2|15|-
CASRSRDGSSYEQYF
TGTGCCAGTAGAAGCCGGGACGGGAGCTCCTACGAGCAGTACTTC
>TRBJ1-2|TRBD1|TRBV6-5|13|few
CASSRQGFYGYTF
TGTGCCAGCTCCAGACAGGGCTTCTATGGCTACACCTTC
>TRBJ2-3|-|TRBV15|14|-
CATSYWLATDTQYF
TGTGCCACCAGCTATTGGTTGGCAACAGATACGCAGTATTTT
>TRBJ2-2|TRBD1|TRBV9|15|-
CASRGTGGITGELFF
TGTGCCAGCCGAGGGACAGGGGGCATCACCGGGGAGCTGTTTTTT
>TRBJ1-4|-|TRBV25-1|13|-
CASSDPKNEKLFF
TGTGCCAGCAGTGACCCCAAAAATGAAAAACTGTTTTTT
>TRBJ2-7|TRBD1|TRBV25-1|13|many
CASKRQGILEQYF
TGTGCCAGCAAACGACAGGGAATCTTAGAGCAGTACTTC
>TRBJ1-2|-|TRBV6-1|16|few
CASRARKGRGDYGYTF
TGTGCCAGCAGAGCCAGAAAGGGCAGGGGCGACTATGGCTACACCTTC
>TRBJ2-7|TRBD1|TRBV14|14|few
CASSPATGYYEQYF
TGTGCCAGCAGCCCAGCGACAGGGTACTACGAGCAGTACTTC
>TRBJ2-1|-|TRBV20-1|10|-
CSARDNEQFF
TGCAGTGCTAGAGACAATGAGCAGTTCTTC
>TRBJ1-2|TRBD1|TRBV19|13|many
CASSLDRAGGYTF
TGTGCCAGTAGCCTAGACAGGGCCGGTGGCTACACCTTC
>TRBJ2-5|TRBD2|TRBV6-2/TRBV6-3|15|-
CASSYPGGSSETQYF
TGTGCCAGCAGTTACCCGGGGGGAAGTTCAGAGACCCAGTACTTC
>TRBJ1-2|TRBD1|TRBV25-1|14|few
CASSDPGQLYGYTF
TGTGCCAGCAGTGACCCGGGACAGCTCTATGGCTACACCTTC
>TRBJ1-2|-|TRBV5-1|16|-
CASSLADRSSNYGYTF
TGCGCCAGCAGCTTGGCCGACAGAAGCTCTAACTATGGCTACACCTTC
>TRBJ1-1|TRBD1|TRBV25-1|11|many
CASSGPGGAFF
TGTGCCAGCAGTGGACCAGGGGGAGCTTTCTTT
>TRBJ1-6|-|TRBV9|16|many
CASSVTGTPSRSPLHF
TGTGCCAGCAGCGTTACCGGGACACCGTCGAGATCACCCCTCCACTTT
>TRBJ1-1|TRBD1|TRBV12-3/TRBV12-4|13|many
CASSWTGHTEAFF
TGTGCCAGCAGTTGGACAGGGCACACTGAAGCTTTCTTT
>TRBJ2-7|TRBD1|TRBV7-9|15|-
CASSSPGQGGGEQYF
TGTGCCAGCAGCTCCCCGGGACAGGGAGGCGGCGAGCAGTACTTC
>TRBJ2-7|TRBD1|TRBV5-4|14|few
CASSPGQVLYEQYF
TGTGCCAGCAGCCCGGGACAGGTCCTTTACGAGCAGTACTTC
>TRBJ2-7|TRBD1|TRBV20-1|14|-
CSAKADRASYEQYF
TGCAGTGCCAAAGCGGACAGGGCCTCCTACGAGCAGTACTTC
>TRBJ1-5|TRBD1|TRBV7-2|15|-
CASSWGTDSNQPQHF
TGTGCCAGCAGCTGGGGGACAGATAGCAATCAGCCCCAGCATTTT
>TRBJ1-1|-|TRBV29-1|12|many
CSVATQNTEAFF
TGCAGCGTCGCTACCCAGAACACTGAAGCTTTCTTT
>TRBJ2-5|-|TRBV7-9|15|once
CASSPGRDRQETQYF
TGTGCCAGCAGTCCGGGCCGGGACCGCCAAGAGACCCAGTACTTC
>TRBJ1-2|-|TRBV7-9|13|many
CASSPARDSGYTF
TGTGCCAGCAGCCCCGCCCGGGACTCAGGCTACACCTTC
>TRBJ1-6|TRBD1|TRBV7-2|14|-
CASSSGQAESPPHF
TGTGCCAGCAGCTCCGGACAGGCCGAGTCACCCCCCCACTTT
>TRBJ2-5|TRBD2|TRBV20-1|15|-
CSASPSSGGVETQYF
TGCAGCGCTAGCCCTTCTAGCGGGGGGGTGGAGACCCAGTACTTC
>TRBJ2-7|-|TRBV25-1|15|many
CASSDPGYQPYEQYF
TGTGCCAGCAGTGACCCAGGTTACCAACCGTACGAGCAGTACTTC
>TRBJ2-7|-|TRBV12-3/TRBV12-4|15|few
CASSFSVRDLYEQYF
TGTGCCAGCAGTTTTTCAGTCCGGGATCTGTACGAGCAGTACTTC
>TRBJ2-1|TRBD2|TRBV7-2|12|-
CASSPGGDEQFF
TGTGCCAGCAGCCCGGGAGGGGACGAGCAGTTCTTC
>TRBJ2-7|TRBD2|TRBV7-2|14|many
CASSPRTSNYEQYF
TGTGCCAGCAGCCCGAGGACTAGCAACTACGAGCAGTACTTC
>TRBJ1-6|-|TRBV7-9|15|many
CASSAGSSYNSPLHF
TGTGCCAGCAGCGCCGGCAGCTCCTATAATTCACCCCTCCACTTT
>TRBJ1-2|TRBD1|TRBV2|14|once
CATLSGTGFYGYTF
TGTGCCACCCTATCCGGGACAGGGTTCTATGGCTACACCTTC
>TRBJ2-3|-|TRBV7-3|13|-
CASSFMGTDTQYF
TGTGCCAGCAGCTTTATGGGCACAGATACGCAGTATTTT
>TRBJ2-2|-|TRBV24-1|14|-
CASSDFGSTGELFF
TGTGCCAGCAGTGATTTTGGTTCCACCGGGGAGCTGTTTTTT
>TRBJ1-1|-|TRBV5-1|12|many
CASSLANTEAFF
TGTGCCAGCAGCTTAGCAAACACTGAAGCTTTCTTT
>TRBJ1-5|-|TRBV7-3|14|-
CASSLTQVRQPQHF
TGTGCCAGCAGCTTAACCCAAGTCCGACAGCCCCAGCATTTT
>TRBJ2-7|TRBD1|TRBV7-6|17|many
CASSFGDLWQGAGEQYF
TGTGCCAGCAGCTTTGGCGATTTGTGGCAGGGGGCAGGGGAGCAGTACTTC
>TRBJ2-2|-|TRBV10-3|14|-
CAISDRGSTGELFF
TGTGCCATCAGTGACAGGGGTAGCACCGGGGAGCTGTTTTTT
>TRBJ1-2|-|TRBV6-5|15|few
CASSLSTHGNYGYTF
TGTGCCAGCAGTTTATCGACCCACGGAAACTATGGCTACACCTTC
>TRBJ2-2|TRBD2|TRBV6-5|17|few
CASSYWGTSGGTGELFF
TGTGCCAGCAGTTACTGGGGGACTAGCGGCGGCACCGGGGAGCTGTTTTTT
>TRBJ1-1|-|TRBV6-2/TRBV6-3|13|few
CASSREGYTEAFF
TGTGCCAGCAGTAGAGAGGGGTACACTGAAGCTTTCTTT
>TRBJ2-6|TRBD1|TRBV5-6|16|many
CASSFPRGLGANVLTF
TGTGCCAGCAGCTTCCCCAGGGGGCTTGGGGCCAACGTCCTGACTTTC
>TRBJ2-7|TRBD2|TRBV2|20|-
CASSQYQGASGRVGAYEQYF
TGCGCCAGCAGCCAATATCAGGGGGCTAGCGGGAGGGTAGGGGCCTACGAGCAGTACTTC
>TRBJ2-7|TRBD2|TRBV7-8|17|once
CASSLVTSSGSGYEQYF
TGTGCCAGCAGTTTGGTAACGTCTAGCGGGAGTGGGTACGAGCAGTACTTC
>TRBJ1-1|-|TRBV9|14|many
CASSVAEMNTEAFF
TGTGCCAGCAGCGTTGCCGAAATGAACACTGAAGCTTTCTTT
>TRBJ1-2|TRBD1|TRBV12-3/TRBV12-4|13|many
CASRRQGLQGYTF
TGTGCCAGCAGGAGACAGGGACTTCAAGGCTACACCTTC
>TRBJ2-5|-|TRBV7-9|15|-
CASSSPQGGGETQYF
TGTGCCAGCAGCTCACCACAGGGAGGGGGAGAGACCCAGTACTTC
>TRBJ1-6|-|TRBV2|16|many
CASSHTTGIENSPLHF
TGTGCCAGCAGCCACACAACGGGGATCGAAAATTCACCCCTCCACTTT
>TRBJ2-3|-|TRBV7-2|14|-
CASSDGLPRDTQYF
TGTGCCAGCAGCGACGGACTTCCCAGAGATACGCAGTATTTT
>TRBJ2-1|-|TRBV24-1|13|once
CATSDIGGHEQFF
TGTGCCACCAGTGACATAGGTGGTCATGAGCAGTTCTTC
>TRBJ2-7|TRBD1|TRBV7-9|13|many
CASSRTGGYEQYF
TGTGCCAGCAGCCGGACAGGGGGCTACGAGCAGTACTTC
>TRBJ1-2|TRBD1|TRBV6-5|12|-
CASSYQGAGYTF
TGTGCCAGCAGCTATCAGGGGGCCGGCTACACCTTC
>TRBJ1-5|-|TRBV2|15|-
CASSEGRGGNQPQHF
TGTGCCAGCAGTGAGGGCAGGGGAGGCAATCAGCCCCAGCATTTT
>TRBJ1-2|-|TRBV20-1|12|few
CSFSEGPYGYTF
TGCAGTTTCTCGGAGGGGCCATATGGCTACACCTTC